This T cell receptor (beta chain) was retrieved from a study of blood T cell repertoires in COVID-19. CDR3 size: 15 residues. Per germline, CDR1 SGHRS and CDR2 YFSETQ. V lost 0 bases, J lost 4 bases, and 5 bases stayed unmatched. Data came from immunoSEQ multiplex PCR; TCRdb stores just in-frame clones and leaves some out. The repertoire holds just over 300,000 clones, with under 90% as singletons. This sequence originates from a young woman with COVID-19, enrolled during active disease. The chain recombines TRBV5-1 with TRBJ2-7; TRBD1 matches 9 bases. Sequenced sample: peripheral blood. The CDR3 loop is CASSLGWGQGYEQYV. The CDR3 bases are TGCGCCAGCAGCTTGGGGTGGGGACAGGGATACGAGCAGTACGTC.